This is a list of T cell receptor beta chains from one sample in a study of blood T cell repertoires in COVID-19. Repertoires were generated with immunoSEQ multiplex PCR, while TCRdb's copy carries only in-frame clones and drops some. The sample yields 94,000 or so clones, 88% seen once. The source material was peripheral blood. Receptors were obtained from a woman older than 75 with active COVID-19. Both conserved end residues are part of each CDR3. A D gene is named only where the DNA matches it firmly. Clone size appears in some rows only: once, few, many, or a class for an expanded clone.

v_gene: TRBV18; d_gene: TRBD1; j_gene: TRBJ2-1; abundance: once; CDR3aa: CASSATGTGFPNEQFF; CDR3nt: TGTGCCAGCTCAGCAACCGGGACAGGGTTCCCCAATGAGCAGTTCTTC
v_gene: TRBV28; d_gene: .; j_gene: TRBJ2-5; abundance: once; CDR3aa: CASSRTFQETQYF; CDR3nt: TGTGCCAGCAGCCGGACATTTCAAGAGACCCAGTACTTC
v_gene: TRBV29-1; d_gene: TRBD1; j_gene: TRBJ1-2; abundance: once; CDR3aa: CSGGGQGANGYTF; CDR3nt: TGCAGCGGAGGTGGACAGGGGGCGAATGGCTACACCTTC
v_gene: TRBV10-3; d_gene: TRBD2; j_gene: TRBJ2-1; abundance: .; CDR3aa: CAISPGLANNEQFF; CDR3nt: TGTGCCATCAGCCCGGGACTAGCAAACAATGAGCAGTTCTTC
v_gene: TRBV28; d_gene: TRBD1; j_gene: TRBJ1-2; abundance: .; CDR3aa: CASLRQGLNYGYTF; CDR3nt: TGTGCCAGCTTGCGACAGGGCCTTAACTATGGCTACACCTTC
v_gene: TRBV19; d_gene: TRBD1; j_gene: TRBJ2-3; abundance: .; CDR3aa: CASSIAGARTGSKDTQYF; CDR3nt: TGTGCCAGTAGTATAGCCGGGGCTAGGACAGGCTCCAAAGATACGCAGTATTTT
v_gene: TRBV7-2; d_gene: TRBD2; j_gene: TRBJ2-1; abundance: .; CDR3aa: CASSYDGTSGPYNEQFF; CDR3nt: TGTGCCAGCAGCTACGACGGGACTAGCGGACCCTACAATGAGCAGTTCTTC
v_gene: TRBV5-6; d_gene: .; j_gene: TRBJ1-2; abundance: .; CDR3aa: CASSPRVGRGGYGYTF; CDR3nt: TGTGCCAGCAGCCCGAGAGTGGGCAGGGGTGGCTATGGCTACACCTTC
v_gene: TRBV18; d_gene: .; j_gene: TRBJ2-7; abundance: few; CDR3aa: CASSRGALTYEQYF; CDR3nt: TGTGCCAGCTCACGAGGAGCACTAACATACGAGCAGTACTTC
v_gene: TRBV19; d_gene: TRBD1; j_gene: TRBJ2-3; abundance: .; CDR3aa: CASSEGQTGGRTDTQYF; CDR3nt: TGTGCCAGTAGTGAGGGCCAAACAGGGGGCCGCACAGATACGCAGTATTTT
v_gene: TRBV5-6; d_gene: TRBD2; j_gene: TRBJ2-3; abundance: .; CDR3aa: CASSSPTSGSTDTQYF; CDR3nt: TGTGCCAGCAGCTCACCGACTAGCGGGAGTACAGATACGCAGTATTTT
v_gene: TRBV29-1; d_gene: TRBD1; j_gene: TRBJ1-1; abundance: .; CDR3aa: CSANRGIAEAFF; CDR3nt: TGCAGCGCCAACAGGGGGATCGCTGAAGCTTTCTTT
v_gene: TRBV5-1; d_gene: .; j_gene: TRBJ2-5; abundance: .; CDR3aa: CASRTTPNQETQYF; CDR3nt: TGCGCCAGCAGAACGACACCGAACCAAGAGACCCAGTACTTC
v_gene: TRBV4-1; d_gene: .; j_gene: TRBJ1-5; abundance: few; CDR3aa: CASSLTGTLPQPQHF; CDR3nt: TGCGCCAGCAGCCTCACCGGGACTCTTCCCCAGCCCCAGCATTTT
v_gene: TRBV30; d_gene: .; j_gene: TRBJ2-3; abundance: once; CDR3aa: CAWRGTGGGGTQYF; CDR3nt: TGTGCCTGGAGGGGAACAGGGGGGGGCGGTACGCAGTATTTT
v_gene: TRBV7-2; d_gene: .; j_gene: TRBJ2-7; abundance: .; CDR3aa: CASNPGLATEQYF; CDR3nt: TGTGCCAGCAACCCGGGGCTAGCGACCGAGCAGTACTTC
v_gene: TRBV29-1; d_gene: TRBD2; j_gene: TRBJ2-7; abundance: .; CDR3aa: CSAISGRSSYEQYF; CDR3nt: TGCAGCGCAATTAGCGGGAGGAGCTCCTACGAGCAGTACTTC
v_gene: TRBV9; d_gene: TRBD2; j_gene: TRBJ2-1; abundance: .; CDR3aa: CASSVRSGSSYNEQFF; CDR3nt: TGTGCCAGCAGCGTACGTAGCGGGAGCTCCTACAATGAGCAGTTCTTC
v_gene: TRBV10-1; d_gene: .; j_gene: TRBJ2-2; abundance: .; CDR3aa: CASSQYTGELFF; CDR3nt: TGCGCCAGCAGCCAATACACCGGGGAGCTGTTTTTT
v_gene: TRBV28; d_gene: .; j_gene: TRBJ1-4; abundance: .; CDR3aa: CASSPGWSGTNEKLFF; CDR3nt: TGTGCCAGCAGTCCTGGGTGGTCAGGGACTAATGAAAAACTGTTTTTT
v_gene: TRBV5-1; d_gene: TRBD1; j_gene: TRBJ2-5; abundance: .; CDR3aa: CATSIPHTRLTGAEWLGETQYF; CDR3nt: TGCGCCACCTCGATCCCCCACACGAGACTCACAGGGGCCGAATGGTTGGGAGAGACCCAGTACTTC
v_gene: TRBV7-2; d_gene: TRBD2; j_gene: TRBJ2-1; abundance: once; CDR3aa: CASSTLAGGWDEQFF; CDR3nt: TGTGCCAGCAGCACCCTAGCGGGAGGTTGGGATGAGCAGTTCTTC
v_gene: TRBV7-2; d_gene: TRBD1; j_gene: TRBJ1-5; abundance: .; CDR3aa: CASSSRQGGNQPQHF; CDR3nt: TGTGCCAGCAGCAGCAGACAGGGGGGCAATCAGCCCCAGCATTTT